Presented here are 16 T cell receptor beta chains from one specimen sequenced in a study of beta chain features in type 1 diabetes. The study's findings and limits: All four CD4+ subsets of Type 1 diabetes patients contained TCRB CDR3s that were moderately but significantly shorter.

Antigens for these TCRs are unknown. Expressed TCRB transcripts were sequenced because the isolated RNA had all been reverse transcribed beforehand. TCRdb keeps only in-frame clones here, not all; method: immunoSEQ multiplex PCR. Of more than 300,000 clones in the sample, approximately 9.9% were seen once. The sample comprised central memory CD4+ T cells from blood. The receptor source for this set is a man between 25 and 39 years old with type 1 diabetes.

In this sample, this clone turned up a few times. The J gene is TRBJ2-3, the V gene TRBV7-8; 8 bases align to TRBD1. The CDR3 sequence is 15 residues long. The ends lost 1 base at V and 4 bases at J; junction bases unmatched: 4. The germline V gene encodes CDR1 SGHVS and CDR2 FQNEAQ. CDR3 bases: TGTGCCAGCAGCTTAGTCCCAGGGGGCCCAGATACGCAGTATTTT. It yields the protein CASSLVPGGPDTQYF.

This clone was seen more than once but under ten times. V and J are TRBV30 and TRBJ1-2, with 9 bases identical to TRBD1. V trimming: 2 bases; J trimming: 3 bases; junction bases outside the gene matches: 4. The CDR3 has 14 residues. CDR1 is GTSNPN and CDR2 is SVGIG in the germline V gene (reference sequence). CDR3 nucleotides: TGTGCCTGGAGTACAGGGGGCGTTGACTATGGCTACACCTTC. This encodes CAWSTGGVDYGYTF. The entire variable domain, with the rest obtained from reference TRBV30 and TRBJ1-2, is as follows: SQTIHQWPATLVQPVGSPLSLECTVEGTSNPNLYWYRQAAGRGLQLLFYSVGIGQISSEVPQNLSASRPQDRQFILSSKKLLLSDSGFYLCAWSTGGVDYGYTFGSGTRLTVV.

The CDR3 is CASSQTGAGYNEQFF. The CDR3 DNA follows: TGTGCCAGCAGTCAGACAGGGGCGGGCTACAATGAGCAGTTCTTC. V usage is TRBV28 and J usage is TRBJ2-1, with 8 nucleotides matching TRBD1. Trimming took 5 bases from V and 3 from J; bases not matched to a gene: 6. This CDR3 is built from 15 residues. The germline CDR1 and CDR2 sequences are MDHEN and SYDVKM.

This clone was seen a few times. The J gene is TRBJ1-3, the V gene TRBV30; D is uncertain. CDR1 is GTSNPN, CDR2 SVGIG, per germline (reference sequence). This CDR3 has 11 amino acids. V was pared by 8 bases and J by 0 bases, with 5 bases between. The CDR3 sequence: CAGDSGNTIYF. The DNA of the CDR3 is TGTGCCGGAGACTCTGGAAACACCATATATTTT.

This clone was seen only a few times. CDR3 sequence: CASSQNRGNSPLHF. DNA of the CDR3: TGTGCCAGCAGCCAAAACAGGGGGAATTCACCCCTCCACTTT. The chain links TRBV14 to TRBJ1-6; 8 bases map to TRBD1. The CDR3 extends over 14 amino acids. The V gene's germline CDR1 is SGHDN and CDR2 FVKESK. Trimming cost V 2 bases and J 7 bases; bases outside gene matches: 1.

This clone was observed at least ten times. The chain recombines TRBV5-4 with TRBJ2-2, with 9 bases matching TRBD1. J lost 3 bases, V lost 4 bases, and 4 bases had no gene match. This CDR3 contains 15 residues. Germline loops: CDR1 SGHNT, CDR2 YYREEE (reference sequence). The CDR3 coding sequence is TGTGCCAGCAGCCGCCGGGACAGGGACACCGGGGAGCTGTTTTTT. Protein product: CASSRRDRDTGELFF.

This clone came up a few times. The J gene is TRBJ1-1, the V gene TRBV5-4; D unclear. V was trimmed by 1 base and J by 1 base, leaving 8 bases between them. Per the germline V gene, CDR1 is SGHNT and CDR2 is YYREEE (reference sequence). The CDR3 length is 14 residues. CDR3 amino acids: CASSLSQRNTEAFF. The CDR3 nucleotides read TGTGCCAGCAGCTTGAGTCAGCGGAACACTGAAGCTTTCTTT.

This clone was counted a few times. V gene TRBV7-2 combines with J gene TRBJ2-5; D uncertain. This CDR3 comprises 13 residues. Trimming removed 1 base from V and 1 base from J, with 4 bases in between. In germline, CDR1 is SGHTA, CDR2 FQGNSA. CDR3 in amino acids: CASSLGTQETQYF. The CDR3 coding sequence is TGTGCCAGCAGCTTAGGGACCCAAGAGACCCAGTACTTC.

This clone appeared a few times. V usage is TRBV7-2 and J usage is TRBJ2-2; D remains ambiguous. V was shortened by 2 bases and J by 2 bases, with 6 bases between the two germline ends. Germline CDR1 SGHTA, CDR2 FQGNSA. This CDR3 has 14 residues. In DNA form, the CDR3 reads TGTGCCAGCAGCTTAAGTCTAAACACCGGGGAGCTGTTTTTT. Translated, it gives CASSLSLNTGELFF.

The table lists this clone with a count of one. V is TRBV7-8 and J is TRBJ2-1; D is undetermined. V was trimmed by 5 bases and J by 0 bases, leaving 17 bases between them. CDR1 is SGHVS and CDR2 is FQNEAQ in the germline V gene. The CDR3 loop spans 17 amino acids. The CDR3 DNA sequence: TGTGCCAGCAGCCTGAGAGGAATGTACAGCTCCTACAATGAGCAGTTCTTC. Its translation is CASSLRGMYSSYNEQFF.

This clone occurred a few times. The DNA of the CDR3 is TGTGCCTGGACCTCCGTGTACAGGGGTCAGGCTGAAGCTTTCTTT. It yields the protein CAWTSVYRGQAEAFF. The chain is built from TRBV30 and TRBJ1-1; TRBD1 matches 7 bases. V lost 4 bases to trimming and J lost 6 bases; unmatched junction nucleotides: 14. CDR1 is GTSNPN, CDR2 SVGIG, per germline (reference sequence). This CDR3 is 15 amino acids long. The whole variable domain, remainder taken from reference TRBV30 and TRBJ1-1, is SQTIHQWPATLVQPVGSPLSLECTVEGTSNPNLYWYRQAAGRGLQLLFYSVGIGQISSEVPQNLSASRPQDRQFILSSKKLLLSDSGFYLCAWTSVYRGQAEAFFGQGTRLTVV.

The chain couples TRBV6-6 to TRBJ2-7; the D is unclear. CDR3 length: 16 residues. Trimming cost V 2 bases and J 2 bases, with 16 bases left between them. Germline V gene lookup returns CDR1 MNHNY and CDR2 SVGAGI (reference sequence). This chain's CDR3 is CASSYPGAVLPYEQYF. The CDR3 DNA reads as TGTGCCAGCAGTTACCCCGGTGCAGTCCTACCCTACGAGCAGTACTTC.

This clone was found a few times. The chain employs TRBV9 and TRBJ1-1; D is ambiguous. Trimming removed 0 bases at V and 1 base at J, with 13 bases between. Per the germline V gene, CDR1 is SGDLS and CDR2 is YYNGEE. The CDR3 is made up of 16 amino acids. The CDR3 DNA reads TGTGCCAGCAGCGTAGTTGGAGGGCGAGGGAACACTGAAGCTTTCTTT. The encoded protein is CASSVVGGRGNTEAFF.

In nucleotides, the CDR3 is TGCGCCAGCAGCTTGGCCGGAACGAGGGTCATTGGAGATACGCAGTATTTT. Amino acid sequence: CASSLAGTRVIGDTQYF. The J gene is TRBJ2-3, the V gene TRBV5-1, with D perhaps matching TRBD2 (5 bases). The CDR3 is made up of 17 amino acids. CDR1 SGHRS and CDR2 YFSETQ come from the germline V gene. Trimming cost V 0 bases and J 5 bases, with 19 bases left between them.

There are a few counts of this clone. V is TRBV7-2 and J is TRBJ1-4; no reliable D call. Germline CDR1 and CDR2: SGHTA and FQGNSA. Trimming removed 2 bases at V and 0 bases at J, with 4 bases between. There are 14 residues in the CDR3. CDR3 nucleotides: TGTGCCAGCAGCTTACATGCAACTAATGAAAAACTGTTTTTT. Translated, it gives CASSLHATNEKLFF.

This clone was seen a handful of times. The chain recombines TRBV30 with TRBJ2-7, with D possibly being TRBD2 (6 bases). The CDR3 is 12 residues long. Trimming took 7 bases from V and 4 from J, leaving 14 bases between them. In germline, CDR1 is GTSNPN, CDR2 SVGIG (reference sequence). CDR3 amino acids: CAFSGGAYEQYF. Here the CDR3 DNA reads TGTGCCTTTTCGGGCGGGGCTTACGAGCAGTACTTC.